The 14 T cell receptor beta chains in this list originate from one sample, sequenced in a study of cytomegalovirus exposure and HLA in healthy donors. The PCR was carried out with 60 Vbeta primers and 13 Jbeta primers. Data came from immunoSEQ multiplex PCR; TCRdb stores just in-frame clones and leaves some out. The data show about 110,000 clones, around 77% seen once. The sequencing input was PBMCs. The receptors originated from a male donor in good health and CMV-seronegative.

This clone was observed once. The chain combines TRBV9 with TRBJ2-7; 12 bases are a match to TRBD2. The CDR3 sequence is 17 residues long. V dropped 2 bases and J dropped 3; count of bases not matched to a gene: 9. Germline CDR1 and CDR2: SGDLS and YYNGEE. The CDR3 reads CASSVTSGSATNYEQYF. The CDR3 DNA reads TGTGCCAGCAGCGTGACTAGCGGGAGTGCTACCAACTACGAGCAGTACTTC.

This clone was observed a few times. This chain joins TRBV6-1 and TRBJ2-7; no clear D gene. The germline V and J ends were trimmed by 4 bases and 2 bases, with 12 bases remaining between them. The CDR3 loop spans 14 amino acids. Germline CDR1 is MNHNS and CDR2 is SASEGT. The CDR3 DNA follows: TGTGCCAGCAGTGGGGCAATGGGCGCCTACGAGCAGTACTTC. Protein: CASSGAMGAYEQYF.

The chain has TRBV6-1 and TRBJ2-7, with 8 bases lining up with TRBD2. CDR3 length: 18 amino acids. Looked up from germline, CDR1 is MNHNS and CDR2 is SASEGT. The trim removed 1 base at V and 7 bases at J, leaving 18 bases unmatched. CDR3 in DNA: TGTGCCAGCAGTGAAGGGGGCCCAGCGGGAGTTCGTTTTAGGGAGCAGTACTTC. Its translation is CASSEGGPAGVRFREQYF.

This clone appeared once. The gene calls are TRBV7-3 and TRBJ1-1, with D maybe TRBD1 (6 bases). The CDR3 sequence is 14 residues long. Germline lookup yields CDR1 SGHTA and CDR2 FQGTGA. Trimming cost V 0 bases and J 4 bases, with 9 bases left between them. This CDR3 reads CASSLTGGGTEAFF. Written as DNA, the CDR3 is TGTGCCAGCAGCTTAACAGGGGGGGGCACTGAAGCTTTCTTT.

The genes are TRBV28 and TRBJ2-5, with D tentatively TRBD2 (5 bases). Germline V gene lookup returns CDR1 MDHEN and CDR2 SYDVKM. The CDR3 length is 13 residues. V lost 4 bases, J lost 7 bases, and 13 bases lay in between. The chain's CDR3 is CASSSFALGTQYF. CDR3 DNA sequence: TGTGCCAGCAGTTCCTTTGCACTAGGGACCCAGTACTTC.

This chain links TRBV6-1 with TRBJ2-5; TRBD1 matches 10 bases. The end of the DNA fits TRBJ2-7 better, so the J call may be wrong. Germline lookup yields CDR1 MNHNS and CDR2 SASEGT. CDR3 length equals 14 residues. DNA for the CDR3: TGTGCCAGCAGTGAAAGGTGGACAGGGGGCGAGCAGTACTTC. It encodes CASSERWTGGEQYF.

This chain joins TRBV4-1 and TRBJ2-3; TRBD2 aligns across 9 bases. The CDR3 has 17 residues. Germline values: CDR1 MGHRA, CDR2 YSYEKL. V shed 5 bases and J 5 bases; nucleotides not matched to a gene: 14. The CDR3: CASSNPALAGVRDTQYF. For the CDR3, the DNA is TGCGCCAGCAGCAACCCGGCGTTAGCGGGAGTTAGAGATACGCAGTATTTT.

This clone is a singleton in its sample. The chain recombines TRBV29-1 with TRBJ2-7; 7 bases map to TRBD1. The trim removed 2 bases at V and 3 bases at J, leaving 1 base unmatched. Germline CDR1 SQVTM, CDR2 ANQGSEA. This CDR3 contains 12 residues. This CDR3 reads CSVETGDYEQYF. DNA of the CDR3: TGCAGCGTTGAAACAGGGGACTACGAGCAGTACTTC.

This sequence joins TRBV11-3 and TRBJ2-3; 11 nucleotides agree with TRBD2. V lost 6 bases, J lost 6 bases, and 5 bases stayed unmatched. The CDR3 length is 14 residues. Germline-derived CDR1 and CDR2 are SGHNT and YENEEA. The DNA of the CDR3 is TGTGCCAGCAGTCTAGCGGGAGGAGGGGATACGCAGTATTTT. Encoded protein: CASSLAGGGDTQYF.

The CDR3: CASSKGLAYEQYF. CDR3 DNA sequence: TGCGCCAGCAGCAAGGGACTAGCGTACGAGCAGTACTTC. The chain joins TRBV5-1 to TRBJ2-7; 10 nucleotides line up with TRBD2. The CDR3 contains 13 residues. Per the germline V gene, CDR1 is SGHRS and CDR2 is YFSETQ. J was trimmed by 4 bases and V by 4 bases; bases with no gene match: 2.

J is TRBJ2-3 and V is TRBV7-8, with 9 nucleotides matching TRBD2. The CDR3 is 17 residues long. V gave up 6 bases and J gave up 4 bases; unmatched junction bases: 14. Germline values: CDR1 SGHVS, CDR2 FQNEAQ. The CDR3 nucleotides are TGTGCCAGCAGAAATCAGGGCGGGACTAGCTATGCAGATACGCAGTATTTT. Encoded protein: CASRNQGGTSYADTQYF.

The V and J genes are TRBV6-1 and TRBJ2-1; the match to TRBD2 covers 9 bases. In germline, CDR1 is MNHNS, CDR2 SASEGT. Losses at the gene ends were 6 bases for V and 8 bases for J; bases not matched to a gene: 8. This CDR3 is 14 amino acids long. The CDR3 loop reads CASSVAGDIDEQFF. The CDR3 DNA follows: TGTGCCAGCAGCGTAGCGGGAGATATCGATGAGCAGTTCTTC.

The DNA for the CDR3 is TGTGCCAGCAGTGTGGGACAAGTAAACTATGGCTACACCTTC. Translation gives CASSVGQVNYGYTF. This sequence joins TRBV2 and TRBJ1-2; a weak D match, TRBD1 (6 bases). The CDR3 is 14 residues long. CDR1 is SNHLY, CDR2 FYNNEI, per germline. The V end was cut by 4 bases, the J end by 2 bases, with 11 bases between.

V usage is TRBV9 and J usage is TRBJ2-2; D call uncertain. The V and J ends lost 4 bases and 4 bases respectively, with 11 bases between them. The germline gives CDR1 SGDLS, CDR2 YYNGEE. The CDR3 contains 14 residues. DNA for the CDR3: TGTGCCAGCAGCCCGTCGTTCGGCACCGGGGAGCTGTTTTTT. Encoded protein: CASSPSFGTGELFF.